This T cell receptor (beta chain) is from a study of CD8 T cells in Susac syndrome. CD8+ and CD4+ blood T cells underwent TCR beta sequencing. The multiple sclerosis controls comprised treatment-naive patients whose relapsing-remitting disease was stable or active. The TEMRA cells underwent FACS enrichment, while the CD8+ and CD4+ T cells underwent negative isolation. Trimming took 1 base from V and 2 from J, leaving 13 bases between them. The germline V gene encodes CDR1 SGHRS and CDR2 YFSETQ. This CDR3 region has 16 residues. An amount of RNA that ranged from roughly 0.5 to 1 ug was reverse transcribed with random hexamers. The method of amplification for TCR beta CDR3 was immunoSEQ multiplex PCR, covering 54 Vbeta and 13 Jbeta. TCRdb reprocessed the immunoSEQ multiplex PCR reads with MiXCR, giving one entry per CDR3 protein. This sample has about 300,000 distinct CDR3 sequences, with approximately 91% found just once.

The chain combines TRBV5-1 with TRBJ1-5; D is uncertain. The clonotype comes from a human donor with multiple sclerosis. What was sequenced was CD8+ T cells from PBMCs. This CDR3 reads CASSLFAVGCNQPQHF. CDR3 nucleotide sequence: TGCGCCAGCAGCTTGTTTGCGGTCGGATGCAATCAGCCCCAGCATTTT.